Listed below are T cell receptor beta chains from one sample, sequenced in a study of radiotherapy plus CTLA-4 blockade in lung cancer. The protocol was immunoSEQ multiplex PCR, while the TCRdb copy is restricted to in-frame clones and leaves out a portion. The table lists roughly 66,000 clones, around 86% of them singletons. Specimen: peripheral blood, collected from a patient treated with radiotherapy plus ipilimumab. These receptors came from a human donor with non-small cell lung cancer who had a partial response to radiotherapy plus ipilimumab. Each CDR3 is given with its conserved first and last residue. D genes are given only for firm matches. Size tells how often a clone was seen (once, few, many) or the class of an expanded clone, and some rows leave it out.

abundance: -
d_gene: TRBD1
v_gene: TRBV28
j_gene: TRBJ1-5
CDR3nt: TGTGCCAGCACTCCGTCGGGCAGGGGGCCGGGACAGCCCCAGCATTTT
CDR3aa: CASTPSGRGPGQPQHF

abundance: -
d_gene: -
v_gene: TRBV28
j_gene: TRBJ2-6
CDR3nt: TGTGCCACATCGGGACAATCGACTGGGGCCAACGTCCTGACTTTC
CDR3aa: CATSGQSTGANVLTF

abundance: once
d_gene: -
v_gene: TRBV2
j_gene: TRBJ2-7
CDR3nt: TGTGCCAGCAGTGGCCACGGGAAAGGATCCTACGAGCAGTACTTC
CDR3aa: CASSGHGKGSYEQYF

abundance: -
d_gene: TRBD1
v_gene: TRBV11-2
j_gene: TRBJ2-7
CDR3nt: TGTGCCAGCAGCTCTCGGACAGGGGTCTACGAGCAGTACTTC
CDR3aa: CASSSRTGVYEQYF

abundance: once
d_gene: TRBD2
v_gene: TRBV28
j_gene: TRBJ2-7
CDR3nt: TGTGCCAGCAGTTTTAAACTAGCGCGAACCGAAGCTGCCGACTACGAGCAGTACTTC
CDR3aa: CASSFKLARTEAADYEQYF

abundance: few
d_gene: TRBD1
v_gene: TRBV5-6
j_gene: TRBJ2-1
CDR3nt: TGTGCCAGCAGCTCCGGGACAGGGAATGAGCAGTTCTTC
CDR3aa: CASSSGTGNEQFF

abundance: -
d_gene: TRBD1
v_gene: TRBV7-8
j_gene: TRBJ2-3
CDR3nt: TGTGCCAGCAGCTTAGGACAGGGTTGGGCAGATACGCAGTATTTT
CDR3aa: CASSLGQGWADTQYF

abundance: -
d_gene: TRBD1
v_gene: TRBV15
j_gene: TRBJ1-2
CDR3nt: TGCGCCACCAGCAGGGACAGGGTTGGCTACACCTTC
CDR3aa: CATSRDRVGYTF

abundance: -
d_gene: TRBD1
v_gene: TRBV27
j_gene: TRBJ2-7
CDR3nt: TGTGCCAGCAGCCGCCTACCGGGACAGTTTTTCTACGAGCAGTACTTC
CDR3aa: CASSRLPGQFFYEQYF

abundance: -
d_gene: TRBD2
v_gene: TRBV6-5
j_gene: TRBJ2-2
CDR3nt: TGTGCCAGCAGGACCGGGACTAAGAACACCGGGGAGCTGTTTTTT
CDR3aa: CASRTGTKNTGELFF

abundance: -
d_gene: -
v_gene: TRBV18
j_gene: TRBJ1-1
CDR3nt: TGTGCCAGCTCACCAAATGAGTCCACTGAAGCTTTCTTT
CDR3aa: CASSPNESTEAFF

abundance: -
d_gene: -
v_gene: TRBV20-1
j_gene: TRBJ2-3
CDR3nt: TGCAGTGCTAGCGTTCGAGATACGCAGTATTTT
CDR3aa: CSASVRDTQYF

abundance: few
d_gene: TRBD2
v_gene: TRBV19
j_gene: TRBJ2-7
CDR3nt: TGTGCCAGTAGTATGGTTCTAGCGGGGGCCTACGAGCAGTACTTC
CDR3aa: CASSMVLAGAYEQYF

abundance: -
d_gene: -
v_gene: TRBV5-1
j_gene: TRBJ2-1
CDR3nt: TGCGCCAGCAGCTTTGGCGGAGCTGGGAATGAGCAGTTCTTC
CDR3aa: CASSFGGAGNEQFF

abundance: -
d_gene: TRBD1
v_gene: TRBV19
j_gene: TRBJ1-5
CDR3nt: TGTGCCAGTACGACATTCGTGACAGGGGTTAATAGCAATCAGCCCCAGCATTTT
CDR3aa: CASTTFVTGVNSNQPQHF

abundance: -
d_gene: TRBD1
v_gene: TRBV19
j_gene: TRBJ2-1
CDR3nt: TGTGCCAGTTCCCTGGTGAGGCCCGGGGACAGCTCCTACAATGAGCAGTTCTTC
CDR3aa: CASSLVRPGDSSYNEQFF

abundance: once
d_gene: -
v_gene: TRBV18
j_gene: TRBJ2-1
CDR3nt: TGTGCCAGCTCACCACCGGAGGGGATGACCTACAATGAGCAGTTCTTC
CDR3aa: CASSPPEGMTYNEQFF

abundance: -
d_gene: TRBD1
v_gene: TRBV6-1
j_gene: TRBJ1-5
CDR3nt: TGTGCCAGCAGTGAAGCCGGGACAGGGGCTCAGCCCCAGCATTTT
CDR3aa: CASSEAGTGAQPQHF

abundance: -
d_gene: -
v_gene: TRBV5-1
j_gene: TRBJ1-1
CDR3nt: TGCGCCAGCAGCTTCGCCGTGGGGGCGAACACTGAAGCTTTCTTT
CDR3aa: CASSFAVGANTEAFF

abundance: -
d_gene: TRBD2
v_gene: TRBV18
j_gene: TRBJ2-3
CDR3nt: TGTGCCAGCTCACCACCGAGCGGGAGGCCAGCAGATACGCAGTATTTT
CDR3aa: CASSPPSGRPADTQYF

abundance: -
d_gene: -
v_gene: TRBV5-6
j_gene: TRBJ2-7
CDR3nt: TGTGCCAGCAGCCGAGGCACCTACGAGCAGTACTTC
CDR3aa: CASSRGTYEQYF

abundance: -
d_gene: -
v_gene: TRBV6-5
j_gene: TRBJ2-2
CDR3nt: TGTGCCAGCACCCGCGGAGGGCCTTTTCCCGGGGAGCTGTTTTTT
CDR3aa: CASTRGGPFPGELFF

abundance: -
d_gene: -
v_gene: TRBV5-5
j_gene: TRBJ2-7
CDR3nt: TGTGCCAGCAGCTTGGCCGATACAGCGCAGTACTTC
CDR3aa: CASSLADTAQYF

abundance: -
d_gene: -
v_gene: TRBV2
j_gene: TRBJ2-1
CDR3nt: -
CDR3aa: CASTSGSSGSQNEQFF

abundance: -
d_gene: -
v_gene: TRBV9
j_gene: TRBJ1-5
CDR3nt: TGTGCCAGCAGCGTAGGGACAGACAATCAGCCCCAGCATTTT
CDR3aa: CASSVGTDNQPQHF

abundance: -
d_gene: TRBD2
v_gene: TRBV5-1
j_gene: TRBJ2-1
CDR3nt: TGCGCCAGCAGTTTAGCGGGAGAGTGGGATGAGCAGTTCTTC
CDR3aa: CASSLAGEWDEQFF

abundance: few
d_gene: -
v_gene: TRBV27
j_gene: TRBJ1-5
CDR3nt: TGTGCCAGCGCTACTATCCCCTTCCAAGGCAATCAGCCCCAGCATTTT
CDR3aa: CASATIPFQGNQPQHF

abundance: -
d_gene: -
v_gene: TRBV19
j_gene: TRBJ1-4
CDR3nt: TGTGCCACTATGCCCTGGGGGGAACGTGAAAAACTGTTTTTT
CDR3aa: CATMPWGEREKLFF

abundance: -
d_gene: TRBD1
v_gene: TRBV5-1
j_gene: TRBJ2-5
CDR3nt: TGCGCCAGCAGCTTGACGGGACAGGGTAGGGAGACCCAGTACTTC
CDR3aa: CASSLTGQGRETQYF

abundance: -
d_gene: TRBD1
v_gene: TRBV28
j_gene: TRBJ1-2
CDR3nt: TGTGCCAGCAGTTCCGGGGACAGGGGGTTTGGTGGCTACACCTTC
CDR3aa: CASSSGDRGFGGYTF

abundance: -
d_gene: -
v_gene: TRBV5-8
j_gene: TRBJ2-7
CDR3nt: TGTGCCAGCAGCTTGTATCAACGGGACGAGCAGTACTTC
CDR3aa: CASSLYQRDEQYF

abundance: -
d_gene: -
v_gene: TRBV4-2
j_gene: TRBJ1-5
CDR3nt: TGTGCCAGCAGCCAAGACCGACAGGTGAATCAGCCCCAGCATTTT
CDR3aa: CASSQDRQVNQPQHF

abundance: -
d_gene: -
v_gene: TRBV18
j_gene: TRBJ1-5
CDR3nt: TGTGCCAGCTCACCACCAGTGGGAGGGGACAATCAGCCCCAGCATTTT
CDR3aa: CASSPPVGGDNQPQHF

abundance: -
d_gene: TRBD1
v_gene: TRBV30
j_gene: TRBJ2-2
CDR3nt: TGTGCCTGGAACGGACAGGGCCCCGGGGAGCTGTTTTTT
CDR3aa: CAWNGQGPGELFF

abundance: -
d_gene: -
v_gene: TRBV7-3
j_gene: TRBJ2-1
CDR3nt: TGTGCCAGCACCCCCTTAGGACCCCCCTACGAGGGAGAGCAGTTCTTC
CDR3aa: CASTPLGPPYEGEQFF

abundance: few
d_gene: TRBD2
v_gene: TRBV5-5
j_gene: TRBJ2-5
CDR3nt: TGTGCCAGCAGTTGGGCTGGACTAGCGGGACAGACCCAGTACTTC
CDR3aa: CASSWAGLAGQTQYF

abundance: -
d_gene: TRBD2
v_gene: TRBV7-9
j_gene: TRBJ2-2
CDR3nt: TGTGCCAGCAGCCGACTAGCAGCAAACACCGGGGAGCTGTTTTTT
CDR3aa: CASSRLAANTGELFF

abundance: -
d_gene: TRBD1
v_gene: TRBV10-2
j_gene: TRBJ2-1
CDR3nt: TGCGCCAGCATTCCTCCGGGACAGGGCTACAATGAGCAGTTCTTC
CDR3aa: CASIPPGQGYNEQFF

abundance: -
d_gene: TRBD2
v_gene: TRBV7-9
j_gene: TRBJ2-1
CDR3nt: TGTGCCAGCAGCACCCTCGGTGGGGCTAGCGGGGACGCGCAGTTCTTC
CDR3aa: CASSTLGGASGDAQFF

abundance: -
d_gene: TRBD1
v_gene: TRBV27
j_gene: TRBJ2-7
CDR3nt: TGTGCCAGCAGTCCCCCACACCTCGGGACAGGTCCCTACGAGCAGTACTTC
CDR3aa: CASSPPHLGTGPYEQYF

abundance: -
d_gene: -
v_gene: TRBV10-2
j_gene: TRBJ2-4
CDR3nt: TGCGCCAGCAGTGTAGACAGAAAAAACATTCAGTACTTC
CDR3aa: CASSVDRKNIQYF

abundance: -
d_gene: TRBD2
v_gene: TRBV18
j_gene: TRBJ2-3
CDR3nt: TGTGCCAGCTCACCCCAGTGGACTAGCGGCACAGATACGCAGTATTTT
CDR3aa: CASSPQWTSGTDTQYF

abundance: -
d_gene: -
v_gene: TRBV5-1
j_gene: TRBJ2-7
CDR3nt: TGCGCCGGCAGCTTCCAAACAGGTGCTTTCTCCTACGAGCAGTACTTC
CDR3aa: CAGSFQTGAFSYEQYF

abundance: -
d_gene: TRBD2
v_gene: TRBV29-1
j_gene: TRBJ2-1
CDR3nt: TGCAGCGTTGGCCGACTAGCGGGACTCTACAATGAGCAGTTCTTC
CDR3aa: CSVGRLAGLYNEQFF

abundance: -
d_gene: -
v_gene: TRBV28
j_gene: TRBJ1-5
CDR3nt: TGTGCCAGCAGTTTATATCAGCAGCCCCAGCATTTT
CDR3aa: CASSLYQQPQHF

abundance: -
d_gene: -
v_gene: TRBV30
j_gene: TRBJ2-1
CDR3nt: TGTGCCTGGAGTGTGTCTTCAGTTTACAATGAGCAGTTCTTC
CDR3aa: CAWSVSSVYNEQFF

abundance: few
d_gene: TRBD1
v_gene: TRBV10-1
j_gene: TRBJ1-1
CDR3nt: TGCGCCAGCAGTGATGAAACAGGGGCCCGACGTGAAGCTTTCTTT
CDR3aa: CASSDETGARREAFF

abundance: -
d_gene: -
v_gene: TRBV19
j_gene: TRBJ2-5
CDR3nt: TGTGCCAGTAGTATCCCGCAGGGGACGAGAGAGACCCAGTACTTC
CDR3aa: CASSIPQGTRETQYF

abundance: few
d_gene: -
v_gene: TRBV28
j_gene: TRBJ1-3
CDR3nt: TGTGCCAGCAGTTCGGGGTTCTCTGGAAACACCATATATTTT
CDR3aa: CASSSGFSGNTIYF

abundance: -
d_gene: TRBD1
v_gene: TRBV27
j_gene: TRBJ1-4
CDR3nt: TGTGCCAGCAGTACGCGGACAGGGTGGGATGAAAAACTGTTTTTT
CDR3aa: CASSTRTGWDEKLFF

abundance: -
d_gene: TRBD1
v_gene: TRBV14
j_gene: TRBJ2-6
CDR3nt: TGTGCCAGCAGCCAAGAAAGGGGGCCTGGGGCCAACGTCCTGACTTTC
CDR3aa: CASSQERGPGANVLTF

abundance: once
d_gene: -
v_gene: TRBV15
j_gene: TRBJ1-5
CDR3nt: TGTGCCACCAGCAGGGAGAAAGCCGGGTATAGCAATCAGCCCCAGCATTTT
CDR3aa: CATSREKAGYSNQPQHF

abundance: few
d_gene: -
v_gene: TRBV7-8
j_gene: TRBJ1-4
CDR3nt: TGTGCCAGCAGCTTATCCTGGCAGAATAATGAAAAACTGTTTTTT
CDR3aa: CASSLSWQNNEKLFF